The 15 T cell receptor beta chains presented below share a single source sample, sequenced in a study of T cell responses to AZD1222 COVID-19 vaccine. Some clones are missing from TCRdb's copy, which holds only in-frame ones; the method was immunoSEQ multiplex PCR. The sample has about 140,000 clones; roughly 89% are singletons. The material sequenced was peripheral blood, taken 28 days after the second dose of the MenACWY control vaccine. The receptors derive from an adult who received the MenACWY meningococcal vaccine as a control.

The chain is built from TRBV6-5 and TRBJ1-2; no reliable D call. Trimming pared 8 bases from V and 7 bases from J, leaving 17 bases between. The CDR3 consists of 13 residues. The germline gives CDR1 MNHEY, CDR2 SVGAGI. CDR3 nucleotides: TGTGCCAGCGGAACAGAGCCCTATGGTGGCTACACCTTC. This gives the protein CASGTEPYGGYTF.

This rearrangement joins TRBV19 to TRBJ1-3, with 7 bases lining up with TRBD1. V trimming: 7 bases; J trimming: 0 bases; junction bases outside the gene matches: 6. The CDR3 length is 15 residues. In germline, CDR1 is LNHDA, CDR2 SQIVND (reference sequence). CDR3 DNA: TGTGCCAGTAATGACAGGGTAAACTCTGGAAACACCATATATTTT. Its translation: CASNDRVNSGNTIYF.

The chain couples TRBV21-1 to TRBJ2-1; the D call TRBD1 from the table was never checked on the DNA. TRBV21-1 is marked as a pseudogene. The CDR3 contains 15 residues. DNA for the CDR3: TGTGCCAGCAGCAAAGCCCCGACAGGGGCCGCCCTCAAGTTCTTC. It specifies CASSKAPTGAALKFF.

The genes are TRBV4-3 and TRBJ2-7; the D gene is possibly TRBD1 (6 bases). CDR1 and CDR2 (germline): LGHNA, YSLEER. The CDR3 consists of 15 residues. V was trimmed by 0 bases and J by 3 bases, leaving 12 bases between them. As DNA, the CDR3 is TGCGCCAGCAGCCAAGATAGCCAGGGGTACTACGAGCAGTACTTC. This gives the protein CASSQDSQGYYEQYF.

The chain employs TRBV5-1 and TRBJ2-5; 8 bases are a match to TRBD1. The germline CDR1 and CDR2 sequences are SGHRS and YFSETQ. With 1 base clipped from V and 5 bases from J, the junction kept 7 bases outside the gene matches. The CDR3 has 15 residues. CDR3 sequence: CASSLWQGAGETQYF. In DNA, the CDR3 is TGCGCCAGCAGCTTGTGGCAGGGGGCAGGGGAGACCCAGTACTTC.

The genes are TRBV18 and TRBJ1-5; D ambiguous. Deletions cut 6 bases from V and 4 bases from J, with 16 bases between. Germline V gene sequence: CDR1 KGHSH, CDR2 LQKENI. The CDR3 covers 15 residues. CDR3 loop: CASSLTTGFNQPQHF. The CDR3 DNA follows: TGTGCCAGCTCCCTCACGACGGGGTTTAATCAGCCCCAGCATTTT.

J is TRBJ2-7 and V is TRBV5-1; D remains ambiguous. Deletions cut 0 bases from V and 3 bases from J, with 10 bases between. Germline values: CDR1 SGHRS, CDR2 YFSETQ. This CDR3 is built from 14 residues. The CDR3 DNA reads as TGCGCCAGCAGCTTGGATGGGTTGGGCTACGAGCAGTACTTC. The encoded protein is CASSLDGLGYEQYF.

A word on this clone: Relative to the germline gene, one junction end is altered; a read error may explain this. The CDR3 loop is CATSGPGRARTGELFF. CDR3 DNA: TGTGCCACCAGTGGTCCCGGTAGGGCCCGGACCGGTGAGCTGTTTTTT. The chain uses TRBV24-1 and TRBJ2-2; D remains ambiguous. The CDR3 runs 16 residues. Germline V gives CDR1 KGHDR, CDR2 SFDVKD.

The chain carries TRBV19 and TRBJ2-3; TRBD2 is a possible D gene (6 bases). Germline V gene lookup returns CDR1 LNHDA and CDR2 SQIVND (reference sequence). Between the trimmed V and J ends, which lost 3 bases and 5 bases, there was a span of 15 bases. The CDR3 is 15 residues long. DNA of the CDR3: TGTGCCAGTAGTATCGTGGAGGGGAACCGAGATACGCAGTATTTT. Translated: CASSIVEGNRDTQYF.

The DNA of the CDR3 is TGTGCCAGTAGTCGGGCCGGGTCCTACGAGCAGTACTTC. Its protein is CASSRAGSYEQYF. The rearrangement joins TRBV19 to TRBJ2-7; D is unclear. Germline CDR1 is LNHDA and CDR2 is SQIVND (reference sequence). This CDR3 is built from 13 residues. Trimming took off 5 bases at V and 1 base at J, with 9 bases between the two ends.

The V gene is TRBV3-1 (or the pseudogene TRBV3-2), the J gene TRBJ2-1; TRBD1 might be the D (6 bases). The V gene lost 5 bases and the J gene lost 12 bases, with 17 bases spanning the gap. CDR1 and CDR2 from the germline V gene are LGHDT and YNNKEL (reference sequence). The CDR3 has 13 residues. The CDR3 here is CASSYSGESWQFF. The CDR3 coding sequence is TGTGCCAGCAGCTATTCAGGGGAGAGTTGGCAGTTCTTC.

This sequence joins TRBV5-5 and TRBJ2-7; D remains unclear. V lost 8 bases and J lost 4, with 19 bases in between. Germline V gene sequence: CDR1 SGHKS, CDR2 YYEKEE (reference sequence). The CDR3 runs 14 residues. The CDR3 nucleotides are TGTGCCAGTAATTCTCCCCGACACGGTTACGAGCAGTACTTC. It specifies CASNSPRHGYEQYF. The full variable domain, rest sourced from reference TRBV5-5 and TRBJ2-7, is DAGVTQSPTHLIKTRGQQVTLRCSPISGHKSVSWYQQVLGQGPQFIFQYYEKEERGRGNFPDRFSARQFPNYSSELNVNALLLGDSALYLCASNSPRHGYEQYFGPGTRLTVT.

The rearrangement links TRBV5-4 to TRBJ2-5; 13 positions match TRBD2. CDR1 is SGHNT and CDR2 is YYREEE in the germline V gene (reference sequence). V lost 2 bases, J lost 1 base, and 2 bases stayed unmatched. The CDR3 length is 16 residues. The DNA of the CDR3 is TGTGCCAGCAGCTTCACTAGCGGGGGGGCCCAAGAGACCCAGTACTTC. Encoded protein: CASSFTSGGAQETQYF.

The chain combines TRBV9 with TRBJ1-4, with unresolved D. CDR1 and CDR2 from the germline V gene are SGDLS and YYNGEE. Trimming removed 3 bases from V and 0 bases from J, with 9 bases in between. The CDR3 runs to 15 residues. DNA of the CDR3: TGTGCCAGCAGCGCCGGGATAACAACTAATGAAAAACTGTTTTTT. It specifies CASSAGITTNEKLFF. The full variable domain, with the rest looked up from reference TRBV9 and TRBJ1-4, is DSGVTQTPKHLITATGQRVTLRCSPRSGDLSVYWYQQSLDQGLQFLIQYYNGEERAKGNILERFSAQQFPDLHSELNLSSLELGDSALYFCASSAGITTNEKLFFGSGTQLSVL.

The chain recombines TRBV4-3 with TRBJ2-1; 11 bases align to TRBD2. The CDR3 sequence is 20 residues long. Trimming cost V 0 bases and J 6 bases; bases outside gene matches: 16. Germline V gene sequence: CDR1 LGHNA, CDR2 YSLEER. The chain's CDR3 is CASSQEGEGWVGTSGNEQFF. The DNA for the CDR3 is TGCGCCAGCAGCCAAGAAGGTGAGGGCTGGGTGGGGACTAGCGGCAATGAGCAGTTCTTC.